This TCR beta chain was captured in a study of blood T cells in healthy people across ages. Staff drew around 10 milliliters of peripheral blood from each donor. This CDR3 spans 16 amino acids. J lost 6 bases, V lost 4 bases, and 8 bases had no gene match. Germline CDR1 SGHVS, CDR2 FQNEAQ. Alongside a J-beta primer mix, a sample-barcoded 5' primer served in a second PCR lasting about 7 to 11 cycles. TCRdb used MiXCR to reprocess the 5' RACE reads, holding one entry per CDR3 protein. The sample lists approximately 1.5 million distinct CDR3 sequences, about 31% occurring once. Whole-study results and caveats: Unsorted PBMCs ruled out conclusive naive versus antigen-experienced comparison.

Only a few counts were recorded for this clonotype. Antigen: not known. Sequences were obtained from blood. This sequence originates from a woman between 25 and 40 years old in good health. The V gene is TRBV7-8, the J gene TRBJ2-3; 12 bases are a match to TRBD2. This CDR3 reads CASSSLLAGGLDTQYF. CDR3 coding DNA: TGTGCCAGCAGCTCGCTCCTAGCGGGGGGGCTCGATACGCAGTATTTT.